This TCR beta chain was captured in a study of breast tumors, draining lymph nodes, adjacent tissues. Germline lookup yields CDR1 MGHRA and CDR2 YSYEKL. CDR3 length: 18 amino acids. The V gene end was trimmed by 10 bases and the J gene end by 1 base; junction bases not matched to a gene: 18. One entry per CDR3 protein, called by TCRdb with MiXCR from the multiplex PCR reads. The table lists more than 85,000 distinct CDR3 sequences, around 20% of them singletons, with roughly 1.2% in the top ten. The study's findings and limits: Tumors had less TCR diversity than lymph nodes, more than nontumor tissue. Luminal-like breast cancer showed significantly greater tumor-nontumor repertoire similarity than basal-like breast cancer did.

Breast cancer patients provided tissue from their axillary draining lymph nodes. Turning to this clonotype: Its antigen is undetermined.

Material for sequencing was axillary lymph node tissue. The origin of this receptor is a female donor with breast cancer. Some clones in this sample may be carry-over from other donors' samples. The chain links TRBV4-1 to TRBJ2-3, with TRBD2 matching 9 bases. This CDR3 is CATWDPAGGSWRTDTQYF. The CDR3, as DNA: TGCGCCACCTGGGATCCAGCGGGAGGATCATGGCGCACAGATACGCAGTATTTT.